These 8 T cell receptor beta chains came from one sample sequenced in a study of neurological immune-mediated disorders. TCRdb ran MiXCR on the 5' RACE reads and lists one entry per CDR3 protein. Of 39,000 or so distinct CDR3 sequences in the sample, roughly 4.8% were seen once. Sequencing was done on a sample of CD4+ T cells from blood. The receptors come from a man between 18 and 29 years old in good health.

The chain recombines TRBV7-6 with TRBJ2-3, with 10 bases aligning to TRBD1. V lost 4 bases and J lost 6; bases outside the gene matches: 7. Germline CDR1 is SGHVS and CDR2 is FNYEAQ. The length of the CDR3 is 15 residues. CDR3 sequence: CASSSLDRGQDTQYF. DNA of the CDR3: TGTGCCAGCAGCTCCCTCGACAGGGGGCAGGATACGCAGTATTTT.

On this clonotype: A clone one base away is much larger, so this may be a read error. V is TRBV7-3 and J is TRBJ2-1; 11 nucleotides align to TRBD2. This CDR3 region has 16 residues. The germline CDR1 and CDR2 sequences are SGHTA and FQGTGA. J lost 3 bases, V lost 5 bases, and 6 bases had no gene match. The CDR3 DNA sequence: TGTGCCAGCAGCCACCAACTAGCGGGGGACTACAATGAGCAGTTCTTC. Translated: CASSHQLAGDYNEQFF.

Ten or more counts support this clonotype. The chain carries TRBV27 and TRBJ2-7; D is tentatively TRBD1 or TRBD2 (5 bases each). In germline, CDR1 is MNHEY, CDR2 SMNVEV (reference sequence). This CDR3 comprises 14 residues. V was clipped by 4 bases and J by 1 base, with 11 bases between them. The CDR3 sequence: CASSSWDGSYEQYF. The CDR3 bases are TGTGCCAGCAGTTCTTGGGACGGTTCCTACGAGCAGTACTTC.

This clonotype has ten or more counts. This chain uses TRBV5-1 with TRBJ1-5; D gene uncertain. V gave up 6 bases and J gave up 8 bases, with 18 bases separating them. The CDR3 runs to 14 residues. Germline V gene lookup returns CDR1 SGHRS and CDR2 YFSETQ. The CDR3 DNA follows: TGCGCCAGCAAACTTGGTACGGGGATCGAGCCCCAGCATTTT. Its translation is CASKLGTGIEPQHF.

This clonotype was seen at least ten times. The CDR3 loop is CASSQDSGAGELFF. The CDR3, as DNA: TGCGCCAGCAGCCAAGATTCAGGAGCCGGGGAGCTGTTTTTT. The rearrangement joins TRBV4-3 to TRBJ2-2; D gene ambiguous. Germline CDR1 reads LGHNA; CDR2 reads YSLEER. The CDR3 contains 14 residues. The ends were cut back, 0 bases at V and 6 bases at J, with 8 bases in the middle.

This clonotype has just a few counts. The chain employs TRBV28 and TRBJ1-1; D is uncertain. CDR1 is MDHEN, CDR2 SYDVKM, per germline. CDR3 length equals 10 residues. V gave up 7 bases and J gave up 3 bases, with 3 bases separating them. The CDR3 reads CASKDTEAFF. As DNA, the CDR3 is TGTGCCAGCAAGGACACTGAAGCTTTCTTT.

CDR3 protein: CASSLAVGAKYEQYF. In DNA, the CDR3 is TGTGCCAGCAGCTTAGCGGTGGGGGCAAAATATGAGCAGTACTTC. The chain links TRBV7-2 to TRBJ2-7; a possible D gene is TRBD1 (6 bases). The CDR3 length is 15 residues. V dropped 0 bases and J dropped 7 bases, with 16 bases sitting between them. Per the germline V gene, CDR1 is SGHTA and CDR2 is FQGNSA.

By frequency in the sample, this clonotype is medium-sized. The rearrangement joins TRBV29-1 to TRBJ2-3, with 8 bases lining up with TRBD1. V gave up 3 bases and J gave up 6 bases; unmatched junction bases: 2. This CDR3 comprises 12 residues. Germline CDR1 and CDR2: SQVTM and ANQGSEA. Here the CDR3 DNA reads TGCAGCGTTGACCGACAGGGGGATACGCAGTATTTT. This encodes CSVDRQGDTQYF.